This T cell receptor beta chain was identified during a study of shared clonotypes between healthy human individuals (dated by TCRdb to 2020 to 2022). About the investigation overall: A few men and a couple of women, aged 18 to 49 years, made up the cohort. For each donor, CD4 naive and CD4 memory were each given three plates, CD8 naive was given two plates, and CD8 memory was given one plate. To estimate repertoire size and how much clonotype sharing occurs between individuals, the study deeply sequenced the blood TCR repertoires of 5 or 6 healthy adults. To increase sequencing depth and limit assay-specific biases, TCR repertoire library preparation and sequencing were carried out by different laboratories using diverse techniques. Each donor's leukapheresis produced roughly between roughly 0.85 and 10 billion PBMCs.

TCR CDR3 regions were amplified from genomic DNA by multiplex PCR using the deep immunoSEQ assay. Extracted genomic DNA from each cell subset was distributed evenly across all wells of several immunoSEQ 96-well plates, and each plate was treated as a replicate. For sorted subsets, each replicate PCR was loaded with about 0.2 ug genomic DNA, equivalent to approximately 27,000 T cell genomes. The purified libraries were quantified using a Qubit 3.0 fluorometer, sized with a Bioanalyzer 2100, and then quantified again using the KAPA Library Quantification kit. A separate single-read 150-cycle Illumina NextSeq 550 flow cell was used to sequence each immunoSEQ 96-well plate. In the original analysis: Because the immunoSEQ output included only junctional sequences and no quality scores, the filtering could not be the same as the filtering used for full-length reads. To assign V/J genes and CDR3, sequences were annotated using PyIR, a Python wrapper for IgBLAST v1.9, with IMGT germline references. Any read was removed if the V/J assignment was weak (E-value above 1e-6), the CDR3 was missing, or the read contained stop codons, out-of-frame junctions, or ambiguous translated residues. V3J clonotypes were defined by identical inferred V gene, J gene, and CDR3 amino acid sequence. The percentage overlap between two repertoires was calculated by dividing the number of shared unique clonotypes by the size of the smaller repertoire. Richness of each repertoire was evaluated using RTK rarefaction, the Chao1 estimator, and Recon v2.1 estimates of unobserved clonotypes. For all TCRbeta clonotypes obtained by the gDNA method from a handful of donors, generation probabilities were computed with OLGA. Entries here come from immuneACCESS through TCRdb and include only in-frame sequences with V and J called. Some clones fail to appear in such tables; in the studies checked, an unresolved V gene covers under half of the shortfall, and the cause of the remainder is unknown. That table supplies the V and J calls and clone size; D and trimming were determined from the DNA. The sample has 1.5 million to 2.5 million clones on record, approximately 94% of them singletons. The ten largest clonotypes hold 0.9% to 1.5% of the sample.

Paper-wide results and their limitations: Compared with non-shared clonotypes, clonotypes shared by all four sorted-subset donors had higher generation probabilities. Sampling was restricted to blood, and TCR repertoires in tissues likely differ from the TCR repertoires found in blood. Pairwise subsampling indicated that sequencing depth was expected to affect the degree of clonotype sharing among donors. Rarefaction of sorted-subset datasets indicated incomplete sequencing despite the large sequencing depth. Sharing across four donors was observed for approximately 5% of naive CD4, around 3.5% of naive CD8, 2% to 2.5% of memory CD4, and about 0.38% of memory CD8 clonotypes. Because the study included a small number of donors, the genetic and exposure-history diversity represented was limited. Naive subsets generally had larger estimated clonotype richness than memory subsets.

From the germline V gene (reference sequence), CDR1 is MNHNY and CDR2 is SVGAGI. The cysteine opens and the phenylalanine closes a CDR3 of 12 amino acids. The retained sequence is limited to the CDR3, 36 bases, with the frame set at the first base. The V and J ends are trimmed by 0 bases and 6 bases, leaving 4 bases between them. CD8 naive samples were CD45RO-negative cells positively selected for CCR7, giving a CD45RA+CCR7+ population that excluded TemRA cells. Healthy HIV-negative adults with no recently reported acute infections or vaccinations were included as donors. All donors were Caucasian adults living in Nashville, Tennessee, USA. Blood was obtained by leukapheresis, after which PBMCs were separated by Ficoll-Histopaque density gradient centrifugation and cryopreserved in liquid nitrogen vapor phase. Analytical flow cytometry was used to check the purity and quantity of each magnetically sorted T cell population. Genomic DNA was isolated from each sorted fraction and quantified by UV absorbance on a Nanodrop 2000c.

Turning to this clone: Its antigen is not yet known. Nothing much larger sits one base from this clone, and base qualities are not available. The sample has other DNA sequences that encode this CDR3 too.

The TCR sequence derives from a man aged 18 to 29 in good health. In this chain, TRBV6-6 is recombined with TRBJ2-3; the D gene identity is not certain. Sequenced sample: naive CD8+ T cells sorted from blood. The cell subset or site label, read with the paper, signifies: CD45RA+CCR7+. The sequence in DNA is TGTGCCAGCAGTTACTCCTGGGATACGCAGTATTTT. Its translation reads: CASSYSWDTQYF.